The 15 T cell receptor beta chains below were found in one sample sequenced in a study of cytomegalovirus exposure and HLA in healthy donors. PCR employed 60 Vbeta and 13 Jbeta primers. The table came from immunoSEQ multiplex PCR; TCRdb's copy has only in-frame clones and leaves some out. The sample contains more than 85,000 clones, approximately 57% of which appear only once. The sequencing sample was made of PBMCs. All receptors come from a woman aged 25 to 45 in good health and CMV-seronegative.

This chain joins TRBV4-1 and TRBJ2-1; D is perhaps TRBD2 (6 bases). The CDR3 spans 16 residues. Germline V gene lookup returns CDR1 MGHRA and CDR2 YSYEKL. With 6 bases removed from V and 0 bases from J, the gap between germline ends came to 15 bases. The CDR3 loop reads CASSLPEGSSYNEQFF. CDR3 bases: TGCGCCAGCAGTTTACCGGAGGGCAGCTCCTACAATGAGCAGTTCTTC.

The V call is TRBV27, the J call TRBJ2-7; tentative D call: TRBD2 (5 bases). The germline gives CDR1 MNHEY, CDR2 SMNVEV (reference sequence). V was cut by 5 bases and J by 2 bases, with 25 bases left in between. The CDR3 runs to 18 residues. The CDR3 loop reads CASSPYRRRGLYAYEQYF. The CDR3, as DNA: TGTGCCAGCAGTCCATACCGGCGGCGCGGACTCTACGCCTACGAGCAGTACTTC.

The chain employs TRBV29-1 and TRBJ1-5, with TRBD1 matching over 10 bases. The CDR3 is 15 amino acids. J was trimmed by 4 bases and V by 7 bases; bases with no gene match: 10. Germline CDR1 SQVTM, CDR2 ANQGSEA. The DNA for the CDR3 is TGCAGCGCCCCCGAGGGACAGGGGAGAAATCAGCCCCAGCATTTT. It yields the protein CSAPEGQGRNQPQHF.

The J gene is TRBJ2-5, the V gene TRBV6-1, with D possibly matching TRBD2 (6 bases). The germline V gene encodes CDR1 MNHNS and CDR2 SASEGT. The CDR3 extends over 13 amino acids. V was pared by 6 bases and J by 4 bases, with 12 bases between. The DNA of the CDR3 is TGTGCCAGCAGGGGTACGGGGGTAGAGACCCAGTACTTC. Translating gives CASRGTGVETQYF.

V usage is TRBV28 and J usage is TRBJ2-5; D gene uncertain. CDR3 length: 12 residues. Germline-derived CDR1 and CDR2 are MDHEN and SYDVKM. The V end was cut by 2 bases, the J end by 4 bases, with 5 bases between. This chain's CDR3 is CASSLPSETQYF. Here the CDR3 DNA reads TGTGCCAGCAGTTTACCATCAGAGACCCAGTACTTC. Full variable domain (missing parts from reference TRBV28 and TRBJ2-5): DVKVTQSSRYLVKRTGEKVFLECVQDMDHENMFWYRQDPGLGLRLIYFSYDVKMKEKGDIPEGYSVSREKKERFSLILESASTNQTSMYLCASSLPSETQYFGPGTRLLVL.

In its sample, this clone was seen a few times. The chain carries TRBV4-2 and TRBJ2-7, with TRBD1 as a possible D gene (7 bases). The V gene lost 0 bases and the J gene lost 4 bases, with 13 bases spanning the gap. This CDR3 region has 15 residues. Looked up from germline, CDR1 is LGHNA and CDR2 is YNFKEQ. The CDR3: CASSQDRRGEYEQYF. The CDR3 region has the DNA TGTGCCAGCAGCCAAGATCGCAGGGGGGAGTACGAGCAGTACTTC.

This chain connects TRBV28 to TRBJ2-5; unclear D gene. With 5 bases removed from V and 4 bases from J, the gap between germline ends came to 14 bases. Germline CDR1 is MDHEN and CDR2 is SYDVKM. This CDR3 spans 14 amino acids. CDR3 region: CASSPSTIRETQYF. The CDR3 region has the DNA TGTGCCAGCAGTCCTTCGACAATCCGAGAGACCCAGTACTTC.

As concerns this clone: The junction shows a germline mismatch at one end, possibly a read error. The chain couples TRBV5-1 to TRBJ2-7; D may be TRBD1 (5 bases). The CDR3 spans 15 residues. The germline CDR1 and CDR2 sequences are SGHRS and YFSETQ. CDR3 sequence reads: CASSLAFPTVGEQCF. The CDR3 DNA sequence: TGCGCCAGCAGCTTGGCCTTCCCGACAGTTGGAGAGCAGTGCTTC.

This clone was counted only a few times. V usage is TRBV7-9 and J usage is TRBJ2-7; no firm D call. The germline gives CDR1 SEHNR, CDR2 FQNEAQ (reference sequence). The length of the CDR3 is 13 residues. With 5 bases removed from V and 3 bases from J, the gap between germline ends came to 11 bases. In nucleotides, the CDR3 is TGTGCCAGCAGCCCCCACAGCCTCTACGAGCAGTACTTC. Encoded protein: CASSPHSLYEQYF. The full variable domain, with the rest looked up from reference TRBV7-9 and TRBJ2-7, is DTGVSQNPRHKITKRGQNVTFRCDPISEHNRLYWYRQTLGQGPEFLTYFQNEAQLEKSRLLSDRFSAERPKGSFSTLEIQRTEQGDSAMYLCASSPHSLYEQYFGPGTRLTVT.

The chain employs TRBV4-1 and TRBJ1-4; D uncertain. The germline gives CDR1 MGHRA, CDR2 YSYEKL. V lost 3 bases and J 0 bases, leaving 14 bases between the germline ends. The CDR3 has 17 residues. DNA of the CDR3: TGCGCCAGCAGCCACCCGAGGAGGGAACCAACTAATGAAAAACTGTTTTTT. It translates to CASSHPRREPTNEKLFF.

This rearrangement joins TRBV7-9 to TRBJ1-2, with TRBD1 identical over 8 bases. V was pared by 5 bases and J by 8 bases, with 10 bases of the junction left unmatched. CDR1 is SEHNR and CDR2 is FQNEAQ in the germline V gene (reference sequence). CDR3 length: 14 amino acids. This chain's CDR3 is CASSVTGQGGGYTF. CDR3 DNA: TGTGCCAGCAGCGTGACTGGACAGGGTGGCGGCTACACCTTC.

The rearrangement joins TRBV7-9 to TRBJ1-6; no clear D gene. The V gene lost 8 bases and the J gene lost 9 bases, with 14 bases spanning the gap. The length of the CDR3 is 13 residues. Germline CDR1 SEHNR, CDR2 FQNEAQ (reference sequence). The CDR3 loop is CASSPGVSSPLHF. CDR3 sequence (DNA): TGTGCCAGCTCCCCGGGAGTGAGTTCACCCCTCCACTTT.

The chain employs TRBV28 and TRBJ2-7, with 7 bases that match TRBD1. This CDR3 is 15 amino acids long. Germline values: CDR1 MDHEN, CDR2 SYDVKM. Trimming took 5 bases from V and 2 from J; bases not matched to a gene: 9. This CDR3 is CASSLRQGNTYEQYF. CDR3 nucleotides: TGTGCCAGCAGTCTCCGACAGGGCAACACCTACGAGCAGTACTTC. Combining the CDR3 with reference TRBV28 and TRBJ2-7 gives the whole variable domain DVKVTQSSRYLVKRTGEKVFLECVQDMDHENMFWYRQDPGLGLRLIYFSYDVKMKEKGDIPEGYSVSREKKERFSLILESASTNQTSMYLCASSLRQGNTYEQYFGPGTRLTVT.

This sequence joins TRBV6-5 and TRBJ2-7, with D possibly TRBD1 on 5 matching bases. With 6 bases removed from V and 5 bases from J, the gap between germline ends came to 14 bases. CDR3 length equals 13 residues. The germline gives CDR1 MNHEY, CDR2 SVGAGI. The CDR3 region has the DNA TGTGCCAGCAGACCCAGGGTGTTTAACGAGCAGTACTTC. Translation gives CASRPRVFNEQYF.

This chain uses TRBV7-2 with TRBJ2-1; D may be TRBD1 (6 bases). The germline gives CDR1 SGHTA, CDR2 FQGNSA. The CDR3 spans 15 residues. V lost 6 bases, J lost 2 bases, and 14 bases lay in between. CDR3 coding DNA: TGTGCCAGCAGTCAACAGGGCCGGACCTACAATGAGCAGTTCTTC. Translating it yields CASSQQGRTYNEQFF.